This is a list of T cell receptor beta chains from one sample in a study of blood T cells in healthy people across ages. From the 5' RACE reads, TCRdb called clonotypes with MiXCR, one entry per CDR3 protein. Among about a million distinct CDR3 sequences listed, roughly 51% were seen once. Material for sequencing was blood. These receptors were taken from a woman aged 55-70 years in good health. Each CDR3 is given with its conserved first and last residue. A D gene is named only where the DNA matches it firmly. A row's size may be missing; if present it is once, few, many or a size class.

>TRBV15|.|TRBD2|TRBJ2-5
TGTGCCACCAGCCATAGCGGGACGGCACAAGAGACCCAGTACTTC
CATSHSGTAQETQYF
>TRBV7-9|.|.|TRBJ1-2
TGTGCCAGCAGCTTAGCGGCGGGACACCCCGGGGACTACACCTTC
CASSLAAGHPGDYTF
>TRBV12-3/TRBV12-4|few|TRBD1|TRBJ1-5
TGTGCCAGCAGGACCGGGACAGGGAATAATCAGCCCCAGCATTTT
CASRTGTGNNQPQHF
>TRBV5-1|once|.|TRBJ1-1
TGCGCCAGCAGCTTCGGACAGACAATGAACACTGAAGCTTTCTTT
CASSFGQTMNTEAFF
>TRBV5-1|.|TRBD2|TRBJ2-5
TGCGCCAGCAGCTTGGAGGCTAGCGGGACCATTGACCAAGAGACCCAGTACTTC
CASSLEASGTIDQETQYF
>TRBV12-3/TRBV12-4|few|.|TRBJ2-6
TGTGCCAGCAGCCTCATTCCGGGCTCTGGGGCCAACGTCCTGACTTTC
CASSLIPGSGANVLTF
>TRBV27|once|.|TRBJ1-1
TGTGCCAGCAGTCAGGGGCCCCGGAATCTAGCTTTCTTT
CASSQGPRNLAFF
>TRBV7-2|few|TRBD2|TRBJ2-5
TGTGCCAGCAGCAATGGCGCGGGAGTATTAGAGACCCAGTACTTC
CASSNGAGVLETQYF
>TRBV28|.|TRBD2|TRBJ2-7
TGTGCCAGCAGTGGGACTAGCGGAGACCTTCCCTACGAGCAGTACTTC
CASSGTSGDLPYEQYF
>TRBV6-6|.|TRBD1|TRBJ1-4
TGTGCCAGCAGCACACCGGGACAGGGTAATGAAAAACTGTTTTTT
CASSTPGQGNEKLFF
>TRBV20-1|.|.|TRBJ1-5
TGCAGTGCCGCAGTGGGGCCGGGTCAGCCCCAGCATTTT
CSAAVGPGQPQHF
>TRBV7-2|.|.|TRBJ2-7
TGTGCCAGCAGCTTAGCGGGAGGGGGCCAAGGCTACGAGCAGTACTTC
CASSLAGGGQGYEQYF
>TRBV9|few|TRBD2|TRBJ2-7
TGTGCCAGCAGCGTAGGGTATAGCGGGAGTATGTACGAGCAGTACTTC
CASSVGYSGSMYEQYF
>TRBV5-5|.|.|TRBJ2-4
TGTGCCAGCAGCTTGGGGCAGGGTGGCAGGGGAAACATTCAGTACTTC
CASSLGQGGRGNIQYF
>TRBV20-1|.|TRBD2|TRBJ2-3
TGCAGTGCTAGAGTGGTGAGGACTAGCGGCACAGATACGCAGTATTTT
CSARVVRTSGTDTQYF
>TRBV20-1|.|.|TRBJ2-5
TGCAGTGCTAGAGATTGGGTTGCTGAAGAGACCCAGTACTTC
CSARDWVAEETQYF
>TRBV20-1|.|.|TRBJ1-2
TGCAGTGCTAGTGCCAGTTCTAACTATGGCTACACCTTC
CSASASSNYGYTF
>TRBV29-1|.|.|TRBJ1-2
TGCAGCGTGGGTCTGAGGGATGGCTACACCTTC
CSVGLRDGYTF
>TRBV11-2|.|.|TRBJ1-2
TGTGCCAGCAGCCCCGAGGGTCTAGGACGGACGCTGTATGGCTACACCTTC
CASSPEGLGRTLYGYTF
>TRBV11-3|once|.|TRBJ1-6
TGTGCCAGCAGCGCAATACACCGGACAGACGTCTATAATTCACCCCTCCACTTT
CASSAIHRTDVYNSPLHF
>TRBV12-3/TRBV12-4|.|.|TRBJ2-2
TGTGCCAGCAGGTCGCATGGGGGCGTGGGTGGCACCGGGGAGCTGTTTTTT
CASRSHGGVGGTGELFF
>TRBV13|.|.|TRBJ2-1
TGTGCCAGCAGCTTCGGGGGGCTTGGTGAGCAGTTCTTC
CASSFGGLGEQFF
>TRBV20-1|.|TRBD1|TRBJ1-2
TGCAGTGCACAAGGGACAGGATCGCTTTATGGCTACACCTTC
CSAQGTGSLYGYTF
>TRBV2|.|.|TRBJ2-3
TGTGCCAGCAGTGGCTATTCCTCTGTGGGGAGCACAGATACGCAGTATTTT
CASSGYSSVGSTDTQYF
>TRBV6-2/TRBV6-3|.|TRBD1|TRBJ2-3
TGTGCCAGCAGTTTCACAGGGGCAACAGATACGCAGTATTTT
CASSFTGATDTQYF
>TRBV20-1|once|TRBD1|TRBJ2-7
TGCAGTGCCAGTACAGGGGCGGCCTACGAGCAGTACTTC
CSASTGAAYEQYF
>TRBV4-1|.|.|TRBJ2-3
TGCGCCAGCAGCCAAGATCAAGGTAGCACAGATACGCAGTATTTT
CASSQDQGSTDTQYF
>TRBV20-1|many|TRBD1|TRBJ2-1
TGCAGTGCTAGAACCGGGACAGGGGATTACAATGAGCAGTTCTTC
CSARTGTGDYNEQFF
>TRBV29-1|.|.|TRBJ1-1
TGCAGCGTTTTGGGGTCCACTGAAGCTTTCTTT
CSVLGSTEAFF
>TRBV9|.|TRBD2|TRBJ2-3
TGTGCCAGCAGCGCGGGGACTAGCGGGAGGCATGGGGCAGATACGCAGTATTTT
CASSAGTSGRHGADTQYF
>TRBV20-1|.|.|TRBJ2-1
TGCAGTGCTAGGGTCCTGTGGAGGGGTGAGCAGTTCTTC
CSARVLWRGEQFF
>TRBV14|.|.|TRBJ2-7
TGTGCCAGCAGCCAAGAACGATTCGCCGGCCAGCAGTACTTC
CASSQERFAGQQYF
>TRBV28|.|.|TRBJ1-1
TGTGCCACCCGAAAGTCCTCATCCAGGATGAATAGAGCTTTCTTT
CATRKSSSRMNRAFF
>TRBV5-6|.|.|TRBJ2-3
TGTGCCGGCAGCCGGACGGGACTCACAGATACGCAGTATTTT
CAGSRTGLTDTQYF
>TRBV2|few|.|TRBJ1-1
TGTGCCAGCAGTGAATGGCAGAACACTGAAGCTTTCTTT
CASSEWQNTEAFF
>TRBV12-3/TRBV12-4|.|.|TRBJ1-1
TGTGCCAGCAGCGGCAGCAACACTGAAGCTTTCTTT
CASSGSNTEAFF
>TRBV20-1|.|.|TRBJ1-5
TGCAGTGCTGGAACTATCAACGGCAATCAGCCCCAGCATTTT
CSAGTINGNQPQHF
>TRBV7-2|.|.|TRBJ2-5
TGTGCCAGCAGCCCCCCCCCGAGGGAGACCCAGTACTTC
CASSPPPRETQYF
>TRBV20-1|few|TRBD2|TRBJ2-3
TGCAGTGGCCTACTAGCGGGCCTATCCACAGATACGCAGTATTTT
CSGLLAGLSTDTQYF
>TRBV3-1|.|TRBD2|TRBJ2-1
TGTGCCAGCAGGTGGACGGGGACTAGCTCCAATGAGCAGTTCTTC
CASRWTGTSSNEQFF
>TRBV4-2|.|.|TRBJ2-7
TGTGCCAGCAGCCAAGATAGGCGGCGAGCCACCATAGGATACAATGAGCAGTACTTC
CASSQDRRRATIGYNEQYF
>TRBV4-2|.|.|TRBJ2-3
TGTGCCAGCAGCCAAGTGGCATTCGGGGACCCACACACAGATACGCAGTATTTT
CASSQVAFGDPHTDTQYF
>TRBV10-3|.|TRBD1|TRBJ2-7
TGTGCCATCAGTGAATTGGGACAGGGGATCTCCTACGAGCAGTACTTC
CAISELGQGISYEQYF
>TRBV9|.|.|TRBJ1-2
TGTGCCAGCAGCGGCACAGGGTCCAACTATGGCTACACCTTC
CASSGTGSNYGYTF